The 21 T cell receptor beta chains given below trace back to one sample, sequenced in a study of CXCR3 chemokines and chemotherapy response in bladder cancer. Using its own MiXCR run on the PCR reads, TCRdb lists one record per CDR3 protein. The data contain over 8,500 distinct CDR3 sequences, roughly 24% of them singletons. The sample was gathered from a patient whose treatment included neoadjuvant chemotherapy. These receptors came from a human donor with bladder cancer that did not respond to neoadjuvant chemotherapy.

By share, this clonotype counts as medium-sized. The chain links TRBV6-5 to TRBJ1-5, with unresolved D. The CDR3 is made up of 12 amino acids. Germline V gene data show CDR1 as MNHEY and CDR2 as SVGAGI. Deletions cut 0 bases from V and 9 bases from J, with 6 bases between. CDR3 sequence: CASSYSRGPQHF. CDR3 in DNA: TGTGCCAGCAGTTACTCACGAGGGCCCCAGCATTTT.

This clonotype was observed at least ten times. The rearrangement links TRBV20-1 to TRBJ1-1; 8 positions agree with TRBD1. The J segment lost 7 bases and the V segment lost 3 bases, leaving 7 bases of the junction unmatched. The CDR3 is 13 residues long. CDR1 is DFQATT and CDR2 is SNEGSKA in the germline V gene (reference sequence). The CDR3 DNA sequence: TGCAGTGCTAGGGAGGGGACAGGCGGTGAAGCTTTCTTT. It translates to CSAREGTGGEAFF.

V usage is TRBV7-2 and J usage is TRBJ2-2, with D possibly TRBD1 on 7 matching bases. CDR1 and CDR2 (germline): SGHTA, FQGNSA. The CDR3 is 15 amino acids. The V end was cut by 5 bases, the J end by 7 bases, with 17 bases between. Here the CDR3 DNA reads TGTGCCAGCAGCCGCAGGGGGGCGGGGCTCGGGGAGCTGTTTTTT. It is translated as CASSRRGAGLGELFF.

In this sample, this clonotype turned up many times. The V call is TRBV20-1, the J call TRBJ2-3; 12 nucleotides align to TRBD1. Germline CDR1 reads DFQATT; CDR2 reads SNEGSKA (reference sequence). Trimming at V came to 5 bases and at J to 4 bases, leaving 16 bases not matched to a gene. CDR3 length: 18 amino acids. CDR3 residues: CSASGTGGASVSSDTQYF. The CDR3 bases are TGCAGTGCTTCCGGGACAGGGGGCGCGTCCGTCTCCTCAGATACGCAGTATTTT.

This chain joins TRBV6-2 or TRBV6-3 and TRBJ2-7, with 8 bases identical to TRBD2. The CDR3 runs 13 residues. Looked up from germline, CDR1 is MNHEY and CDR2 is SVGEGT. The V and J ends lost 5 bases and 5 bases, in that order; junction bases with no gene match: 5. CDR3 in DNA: TGTGCCAGCAGTCGGGAGGGCCGGGACGAGCAGTACTTC. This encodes CASSREGRDEQYF.

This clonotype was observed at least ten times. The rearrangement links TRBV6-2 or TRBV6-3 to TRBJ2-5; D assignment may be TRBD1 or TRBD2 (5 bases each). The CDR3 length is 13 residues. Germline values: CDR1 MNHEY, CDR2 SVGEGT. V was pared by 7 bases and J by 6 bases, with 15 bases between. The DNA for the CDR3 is TGTGCCAGCACGGCCGGGGCGCGGAAGACCCAGTACTTC. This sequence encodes CASTAGARKTQYF.

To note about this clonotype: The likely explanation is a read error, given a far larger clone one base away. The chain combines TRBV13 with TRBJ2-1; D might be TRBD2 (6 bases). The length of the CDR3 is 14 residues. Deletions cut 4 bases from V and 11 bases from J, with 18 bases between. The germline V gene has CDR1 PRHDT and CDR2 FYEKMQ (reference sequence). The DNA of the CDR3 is TGTGCCAGCAGCTCGGGACTGGGCATCCATAAGCAGTTCTTC. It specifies CASSSGLGIHKQFF.

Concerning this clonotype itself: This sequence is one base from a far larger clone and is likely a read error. For the CDR3, the DNA is TGTGCCAGCAGATCGACAGGCGGGACTGAAGCTTTCTTT. Protein: CASRSTGGTEAFF. The chain couples TRBV6-2 or TRBV6-3 to TRBJ1-1; tentatively, D is TRBD1 (6 bases). CDR3 length: 13 amino acids. V was clipped by 6 bases and J by 5 bases, with 13 bases between them. CDR1 and CDR2 from the germline V gene are MNHEY and SVGEGT.

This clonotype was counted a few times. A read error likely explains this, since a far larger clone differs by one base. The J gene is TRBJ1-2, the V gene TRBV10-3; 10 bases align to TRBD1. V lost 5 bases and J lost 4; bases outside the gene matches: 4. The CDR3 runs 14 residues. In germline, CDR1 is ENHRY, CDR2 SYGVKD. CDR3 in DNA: TGTGCCATCAGTTCCGGGACAGGGGCCTATGGCTACACCTTC. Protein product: CAISSGTGAYGYTF.

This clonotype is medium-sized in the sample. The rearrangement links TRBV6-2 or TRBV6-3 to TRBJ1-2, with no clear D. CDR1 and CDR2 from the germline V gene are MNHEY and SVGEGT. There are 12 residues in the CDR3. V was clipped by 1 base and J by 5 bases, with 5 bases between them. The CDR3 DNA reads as TGTGCCAGCAGTTACTTAGGATATGGCTACACCTTC. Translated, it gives CASSYLGYGYTF.

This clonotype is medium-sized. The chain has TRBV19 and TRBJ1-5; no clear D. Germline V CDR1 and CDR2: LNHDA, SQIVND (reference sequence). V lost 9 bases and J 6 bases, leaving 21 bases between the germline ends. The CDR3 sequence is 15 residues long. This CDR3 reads CARPGLGPSGQPQHF. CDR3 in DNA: TGTGCCAGGCCCGGGCTCGGTCCCTCGGGTCAGCCCCAGCATTTT. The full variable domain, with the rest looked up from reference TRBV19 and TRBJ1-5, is DGGITQSPKYLFRKEGQNVTLSCEQNLNHDAMYWYRQDPGQGLRLIYYSQIVNDFQKGDIAEGYSVSREKKESFPLTVTSAQKNPTAFYLCARPGLGPSGQPQHFGDGTRLSIL.

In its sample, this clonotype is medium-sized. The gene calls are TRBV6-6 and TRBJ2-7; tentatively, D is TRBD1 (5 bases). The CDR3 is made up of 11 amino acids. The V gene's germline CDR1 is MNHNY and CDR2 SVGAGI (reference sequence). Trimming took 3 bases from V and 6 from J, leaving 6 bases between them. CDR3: CASSYQGEQYF. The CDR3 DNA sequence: TGTGCCAGCAGTTATCAGGGCGAGCAGTACTTC.

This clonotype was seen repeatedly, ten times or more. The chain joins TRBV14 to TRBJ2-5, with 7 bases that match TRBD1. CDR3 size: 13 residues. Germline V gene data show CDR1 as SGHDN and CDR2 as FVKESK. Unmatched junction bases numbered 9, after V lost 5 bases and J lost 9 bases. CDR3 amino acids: CASSSTGPEAQYF. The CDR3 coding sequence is TGTGCCAGCAGCTCGACAGGGCCGGAGGCCCAGTACTTC.

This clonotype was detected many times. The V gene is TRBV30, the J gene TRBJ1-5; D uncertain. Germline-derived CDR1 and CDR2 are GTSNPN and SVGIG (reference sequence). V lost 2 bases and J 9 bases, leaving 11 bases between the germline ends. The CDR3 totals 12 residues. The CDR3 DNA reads TGTGCCTGGAGTATCGAGGGTCGGCCCCAGCATTTT. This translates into CAWSIEGRPQHF. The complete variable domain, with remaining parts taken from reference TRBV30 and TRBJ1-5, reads SQTIHQWPATLVQPVGSPLSLECTVEGTSNPNLYWYRQAAGRGLQLLFYSVGIGQISSEVPQNLSASRPQDRQFILSSKKLLLSDSGFYLCAWSIEGRPQHFGDGTRLSIL.

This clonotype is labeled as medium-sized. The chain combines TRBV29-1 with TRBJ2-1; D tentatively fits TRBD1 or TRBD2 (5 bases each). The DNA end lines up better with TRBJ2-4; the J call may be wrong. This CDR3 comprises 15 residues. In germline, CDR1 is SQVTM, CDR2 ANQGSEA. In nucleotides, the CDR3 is TGCAGCGTCCGGACATCCCCGGGGATCCAAAACATTCAGTACTTC. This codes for CSVRTSPGIQNIQYF.

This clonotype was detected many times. The CDR3 protein is CASSQELNLNTEAFF. DNA for the CDR3: TGCGCCAGCAGCCAAGAACTCAACTTGAACACTGAAGCTTTCTTT. This chain uses TRBV4-1 with TRBJ1-1; D gene unclear. The CDR3 consists of 15 residues. Germline CDR1 MGHRA, CDR2 YSYEKL. V shed 0 bases and J shed 0 bases, with 8 bases lying between them.

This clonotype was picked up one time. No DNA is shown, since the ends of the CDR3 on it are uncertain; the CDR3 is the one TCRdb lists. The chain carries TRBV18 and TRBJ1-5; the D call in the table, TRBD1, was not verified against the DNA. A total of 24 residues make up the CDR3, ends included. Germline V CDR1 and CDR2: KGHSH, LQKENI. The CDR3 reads CASSPRGQANEKLFFGSGTQPQHF.

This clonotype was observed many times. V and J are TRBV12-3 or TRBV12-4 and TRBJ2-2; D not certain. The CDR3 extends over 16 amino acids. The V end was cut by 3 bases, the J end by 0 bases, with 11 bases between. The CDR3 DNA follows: TGTGCCAGCAGTTTCTCGCCCGTCGCGAACACCGGGGAGCTGTTTTTT. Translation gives CASSFSPVANTGELFF.

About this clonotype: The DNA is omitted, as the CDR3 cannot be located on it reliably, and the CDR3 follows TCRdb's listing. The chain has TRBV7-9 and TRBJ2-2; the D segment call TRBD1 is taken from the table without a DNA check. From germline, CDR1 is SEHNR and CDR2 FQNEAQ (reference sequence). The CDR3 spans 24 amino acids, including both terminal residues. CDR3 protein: CASSSELAGGDGYTFGSGTGELFF.

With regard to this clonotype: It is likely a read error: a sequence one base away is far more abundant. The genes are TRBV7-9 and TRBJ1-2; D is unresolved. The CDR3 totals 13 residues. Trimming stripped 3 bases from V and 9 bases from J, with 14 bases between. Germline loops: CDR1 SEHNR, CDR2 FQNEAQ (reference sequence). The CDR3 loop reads CASSLGQRASYTF. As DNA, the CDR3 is TGTGCCAGCAGCTTGGGCCAAAGGGCTAGCTACACCTTC.

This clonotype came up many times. CDR3 region: CASSSQPGQGAYGYTF. CDR3 nucleotides: TGTGCCAGCAGTAGCCAACCGGGACAGGGGGCTTATGGCTACACCTTC. The chain is built from TRBV6-6 and TRBJ1-2, with 12 nucleotides matching TRBD1. Germline CDR1 reads MNHNY; CDR2 reads SVGAGI (reference sequence). V shed 5 bases and J 5 bases; nucleotides not matched to a gene: 9. CDR3 length: 16 residues.